The 31 T cell receptor beta chains reported below all come from one sample, sequenced in a study of T cells in Graves' hyperthyroidism and ophthalmopathy. The CDR3 regions of TCR beta were amplified from RNA transcripts. HTBI primers drove first-round RT-PCR of the TCR CDR3. TCRdb reprocessed the multiplex PCR reads with MiXCR, giving one entry per CDR3 protein. The sample contains some 350,000 distinct CDR3 sequences, just under 25% of which appear only once. What was sequenced was blood. These receptors came from a man over 45 with Graves' hyperthyroidism.

This clonotype came up many times. The chain has TRBV16 and TRBJ2-7; weak D call: TRBD2 (6 bases). Germline V gene data show CDR1 as KGHSY and CDR2 as FQNENV. V shed 0 bases and J shed 6 bases, with 15 bases lying between them. The CDR3 sequence is 15 residues long. CDR3 bases: TGTGCCAGCAGCCAATCCGACTTGACTAGTTTCGAGCAGTACTTC. Translated, it gives CASSQSDLTSFEQYF.

The table lists this clonotype with many counts. The V and J genes are TRBV11-2 and TRBJ1-1; the D is unclear. The V gene's germline CDR1 is SGHAT and CDR2 FQNNGV. CDR3 length: 14 amino acids. V was clipped by 4 bases and J by 3 bases, with 12 bases between them. Here the CDR3 reads CASSSQRGDTEAFF. CDR3 DNA: TGTGCCAGCAGCTCCCAGCGGGGAGACACTGAAGCTTTCTTT.

This clonotype was picked up a small number of times. J is TRBJ1-2 and V is TRBV11-2; 9 bases align to TRBD1. The length of the CDR3 is 16 residues. The germline V gene encodes CDR1 SGHAT and CDR2 FQNNGV. J was trimmed by 4 bases and V by 4 bases; bases with no gene match: 10. The CDR3 here is CASSYGQGRSGYGYTF. DNA of the CDR3: TGTGCCAGCAGCTACGGACAGGGGAGGTCGGGCTATGGCTACACCTTC.

The V call is TRBV5-1, the J call TRBJ2-7; a weak D match, TRBD1 (10 bases). CDR3 length: 19 amino acids. Germline V gives CDR1 SGHRS, CDR2 YFSETQ. Between the trimmed V and J ends, which lost 5 bases and 0 bases, there was a span of 27 bases. The CDR3 loop reads CASRMTGGDSSGNSYEQYF. The CDR3, as DNA: TGCGCCAGCAGAATGACAGGGGGCGATTCTAGCGGGAACTCCTACGAGCAGTACTTC.

The chain joins TRBV29-1 to TRBJ2-1; TRBD1 agrees at 9 bases. Germline-derived CDR1 and CDR2 are SQVTM and ANQGSEA. CDR3 size: 12 residues. Losses at the gene ends were 6 bases for V and 6 bases for J; bases not matched to a gene: 3. The CDR3 DNA follows: TGCAGCGTCCGGGACAGGGCCAATGAGCAGTTCTTC. Residues: CSVRDRANEQFF.

CDR3 coding DNA: TGCGCCAGCAGCCGGGACGGGGTGGGAGCTTTCTTT. It translates to CASSRDGVGAFF. The chain carries TRBV5-1 and TRBJ1-1; maybe TRBD1 (5 bases). Germline CDR1 is SGHRS and CDR2 is YFSETQ. Trimming removed 4 bases from V and 10 bases from J, with 14 bases in between. The CDR3 runs 12 residues.

The chain uses TRBV12-3 or TRBV12-4 and TRBJ2-7; D gene ambiguous. CDR3 length equals 14 residues. Trimming removed 3 bases from V and 2 bases from J, with 11 bases in between. The DNA for the CDR3 is TGTGCCAGCAGTTTTGGATTGCGGCCCTACGAGCAGTACTTC. It yields the protein CASSFGLRPYEQYF.

This clonotype was found a few times. This chain uses TRBV28 with TRBJ1-2, with D perhaps matching TRBD1 (6 bases). The V gene's germline CDR1 is MDHEN and CDR2 SYDVKM. Deletions cut 5 bases from V and 4 bases from J, with 14 bases between. The CDR3 extends over 14 amino acids. This CDR3 is CASSPMDRGYGYTF. The CDR3 coding sequence is TGTGCCAGCAGTCCGATGGACAGAGGCTATGGCTACACCTTC.

Note on this clonotype: A much larger clone differs from this one at a single base, so this may be a read error. The limits of the CDR3 on the DNA are not certain, so only TCRdb's listed CDR3 is given. The chain is built from TRBV29-1 and TRBJ2-1; the table names TRBD1, a call not compared with the DNA. Per the germline V gene, CDR1 is SQVTM and CDR2 is ANQGSEA. The CDR3 is 11 residues long, ends included. CDR3 in amino acids: CSVGQGNEQCF.

In its sample, this clonotype was seen a few times. This rearrangement joins TRBV6-5 to TRBJ2-7; 8 bases line up with TRBD1. V was pared by 0 bases and J by 6 bases, with 7 bases of the junction left unmatched. This CDR3 contains 15 residues. CDR1 and CDR2 (germline): MNHEY, SVGAGI. The CDR3 nucleotides read TGTGCCAGCAGTTACTCGAGTACAGGGGGAGGCGAGCAGTACTTC. The encoded protein is CASSYSSTGGGEQYF.

This chain connects TRBV6-1 to TRBJ2-3; 11 bases fit TRBD1. CDR1 and CDR2 from the germline V gene are MNHNS and SASEGT. This CDR3 region has 16 residues. Germline trimming cut 5 bases from V and 2 bases from J; bases unmatched to any gene: 6. CDR3 sequence reads: CASSFGTGGATDTQYF. Here the CDR3 DNA reads TGTGCCAGCAGTTTCGGGACAGGGGGTGCCACAGATACGCAGTATTTT.

This rearrangement joins TRBV5-1 to TRBJ1-5; TRBD1 is a possible D gene (6 bases). CDR1 is SGHRS and CDR2 is YFSETQ in the germline V gene. CDR3 length equals 14 residues. The V and J ends lost 9 bases and 9 bases respectively, with 22 bases between them. The CDR3: CAIPIGTQIRPQHF. CDR3 DNA sequence: TGCGCCATCCCGATCGGGACACAAATCAGGCCCCAGCATTTT.

This clonotype was found many times. The V and J genes are TRBV24-1 and TRBJ2-3; 10 bases match TRBD2. In germline, CDR1 is KGHDR, CDR2 SFDVKD. The V and J ends lost 1 base and 4 bases, in that order; junction bases with no gene match: 4. CDR3 size: 16 residues. CDR3 sequence: CATSDFLAGGPDTQYF. DNA of the CDR3: TGTGCCACCAGTGATTTCTTAGCGGGAGGCCCAGATACGCAGTATTTT.

The chain is built from TRBV30 and TRBJ2-3; 8 nucleotides align to TRBD2. The germline gives CDR1 GTSNPN, CDR2 SVGIG (reference sequence). The CDR3 loop spans 15 amino acids. V dropped 2 bases and J dropped 2; count of bases not matched to a gene: 6. The CDR3 coding sequence is TGTGCCTGGAGTTCACTAGCGGTCTACACAGATACGCAGTATTTT. This gives the protein CAWSSLAVYTDTQYF.

The chain links TRBV6-2 or TRBV6-3 to TRBJ2-1; TRBD2 matches at 12 bases. J gave up 5 bases and V 5 bases, and 1 base lay outside the gene matches. CDR1 and CDR2 from the germline V gene are MNHEY and SVGEGT. CDR3 size: 14 residues. CDR3 sequence reads: CASSRTSGDNEQFF. CDR3 DNA: TGTGCCAGCAGTAGGACTAGCGGGGACAATGAGCAGTTCTTC.

This clonotype was found a few times. The chain has TRBV29-1 and TRBJ2-3, with 8 positions matching TRBD1. The junction had 2 bases not matched to a gene; V was cut back by 5 bases and J by 4 bases. The CDR3 is 12 amino acids. CDR1 is SQVTM and CDR2 is ANQGSEA in the germline V gene. The CDR3 is CSVSQGADTQYF. In nucleotides, the CDR3 is TGCAGCGTTTCACAGGGGGCAGATACGCAGTATTTT.

This clonotype was detected only a few times. Here the CDR3 DNA reads TGCAGTGCTAGCGGGCAGGGTAACACAGATACGCAGTATTTT. Amino acid sequence: CSASGQGNTDTQYF. This chain uses TRBV20-1 with TRBJ2-3; tentative D call: TRBD1 (5 bases). The CDR3 is 14 residues long. Germline values: CDR1 DFQATT, CDR2 SNEGSKA (reference sequence). Trimming cost V 3 bases and J 2 bases, with 12 bases left between them.

The chain recombines TRBV28 with TRBJ2-7; D not certain. This CDR3 is 13 amino acids long. Germline V CDR1 and CDR2: MDHEN, SYDVKM. V shed 2 bases and J shed 4 bases, with 9 bases lying between them. The CDR3 sequence is CASSLNWSYEQYF. CDR3 nucleotide sequence: TGTGCCAGCAGTTTAAACTGGAGTTACGAGCAGTACTTC.

A few counts support this clonotype. This chain uses TRBV9 with TRBJ1-2, with a tentative D call TRBD1 (5 bases). This CDR3 has 14 amino acids. CDR1 is SGDLS, CDR2 YYNGEE, per germline. V was clipped by 3 bases and J by 0 bases, with 9 bases between them. CDR3 region: CASSGRGANYGYTF. For the CDR3, the DNA is TGTGCCAGCAGCGGAAGAGGGGCTAACTATGGCTACACCTTC.

This clonotype was seen at least ten times. V and J are TRBV7-2 and TRBJ2-1, with 7 positions matching TRBD2. Germline V lookup: CDR1 SGHTA, CDR2 FQGNSA. The CDR3 extends over 16 amino acids. V lost 0 bases to trimming and J lost 4 bases; unmatched junction nucleotides: 6. Here the CDR3 reads CASSLANPLAYNEQFF. CDR3 DNA: TGTGCCAGCAGCTTAGCGAATCCACTAGCGTACAATGAGCAGTTCTTC.

V usage is TRBV18 and J usage is TRBJ2-1; 7 nucleotides agree with TRBD2. CDR3 length: 14 residues. V lost 8 bases to trimming and J lost 4 bases; unmatched junction nucleotides: 8. The germline CDR1 and CDR2 sequences are KGHSH and LQKENI. CDR3 DNA sequence: TGTGCCAGCACCAGCGGGAACAGTTACAATGAGCAGTTCTTC. Amino acid sequence: CASTSGNSYNEQFF.

The chain is built from TRBV6-2 or TRBV6-3 and TRBJ2-4, with D possibly being TRBD2 (7 bases). V was shortened by 8 bases and J by 7 bases, with 15 bases between the two germline ends. The CDR3 covers 13 residues. Germline-derived CDR1 and CDR2 are MNHEY and SVGEGT. CDR3 coding DNA: TGTGCCAGCGCTGACGGGGGGCTGAACATTCAGTACTTC. It translates to CASADGGLNIQYF.

The V call is TRBV5-1, the J call TRBJ2-5; tentatively, D is TRBD2 (5 bases). CDR1 is SGHRS, CDR2 YFSETQ, per germline. V was pared by 3 bases and J by 3 bases, with 15 bases between. The CDR3 contains 15 residues. CDR3 residues: CASSYQDRGKETQYF. Here the CDR3 DNA reads TGCGCCAGCAGCTATCAAGACCGGGGAAAAGAGACCCAGTACTTC.

There are a few counts of this clonotype. The chain uses TRBV3-1 and TRBJ2-7; 8 bases match TRBD2. Germline trimming cut 3 bases from V and 6 bases from J; bases unmatched to any gene: 7. The CDR3 runs 14 residues. Germline V CDR1 and CDR2: LGHDT, YNNKEL (reference sequence). The DNA of the CDR3 is TGTGCCAGCAGCCAGGGGGACGGGAGGGGCGAGCAGTACTTC. This translates into CASSQGDGRGEQYF.

V usage is TRBV11-2 and J usage is TRBJ2-2; D call uncertain. V was trimmed by 1 base and J by 3 bases, leaving 9 bases between them. CDR3 length equals 15 residues. Germline CDR1 is SGHAT and CDR2 is FQNNGV. CDR3 region: CASSLGGHDTGELFF. The CDR3 DNA follows: TGTGCCAGCAGCTTAGGAGGCCACGACACCGGGGAGCTGTTTTTT.

There are many counts of this clonotype. This chain connects TRBV3-1 to TRBJ2-5; no definite D call. The germline V gene has CDR1 LGHDT and CDR2 YNNKEL (reference sequence). The CDR3 sequence is 13 residues long. Between the trimmed V and J ends, which lost 7 bases and 2 bases, there was a span of 11 bases. CDR3 DNA: TGTGCCAGCACCCAGCGTGGACAAGAGACCCAGTACTTC. This gives the protein CASTQRGQETQYF.

This clonotype was seen only a few times. V gene TRBV20-1 combines with J gene TRBJ2-2, with no clear D. Deletions cut 5 bases from V and 6 bases from J, with 19 bases between. This CDR3 contains 15 residues. Germline loops: CDR1 DFQATT, CDR2 SNEGSKA (reference sequence). CDR3 residues: CSAHGPMGHPGELFF. As DNA, the CDR3 is TGCAGTGCTCATGGGCCAATGGGCCACCCCGGGGAGCTGTTTTTT.

This clonotype was observed a handful of times. The gene calls are TRBV2 and TRBJ2-1; D is unclear. The V gene's germline CDR1 is SNHLY and CDR2 FYNNEI. The CDR3 spans 12 residues. V was pared by 0 bases and J by 12 bases, with 9 bases between. CDR3 protein: CASSEARYRQFF. Written as DNA, the CDR3 is TGTGCCAGCAGTGAAGCGCGCTATCGGCAGTTCTTC.

The chain combines TRBV3-1 with TRBJ1-4, with 7 positions matching TRBD1. V was pared by 4 bases and J by 4 bases, with 3 bases of the junction left unmatched. The germline gives CDR1 LGHDT, CDR2 YNNKEL (reference sequence). The CDR3 consists of 14 residues. CDR3 nucleotide sequence: TGTGCCAGCAGCCGGGACAGAGATAATGAAAAACTGTTTTTT. Translating gives CASSRDRDNEKLFF. Combining the CDR3 with reference TRBV3-1 and TRBJ1-4 gives the whole variable domain DTAVSQTPKYLVTQMGNDKSIKCEQNLGHDTMYWYKQDSKKFLKIMFSYNNKELIINETVPNRFSPKSPDKAHLNLHINSLELGDSAVYFCASSRDRDNEKLFFGSGTQLSVL.

In its sample, this clonotype was seen a few times. The chain carries TRBV6-1 and TRBJ2-1, with D hard to call. The CDR3 consists of 15 residues. V was pared by 6 bases and J by 2 bases, with 14 bases between. In germline, CDR1 is MNHNS, CDR2 SASEGT. The CDR3 DNA is TGTGCCAGCAGACCTCGGGCCGAGACCTACAATGAGCAGTTCTTC. Its protein product is CASRPRAETYNEQFF.

V and J are TRBV19 and TRBJ2-3; D is ambiguous. CDR1 and CDR2 from the germline V gene are LNHDA and SQIVND (reference sequence). This CDR3 spans 14 amino acids. Trimming pared 4 bases from V and 4 bases from J, leaving 12 bases between. This chain's CDR3 is CASSSQPPPDTQYF. The CDR3 region has the DNA TGTGCCAGTAGTAGCCAACCGCCGCCAGATACGCAGTATTTT. Filled out from reference TRBV19 and TRBJ2-3, the complete variable domain reads DGGITQSPKYLFRKEGQNVTLSCEQNLNHDAMYWYRQDPGQGLRLIYYSQIVNDFQKGDIAEGYSVSREKKESFPLTVTSAQKNPTAFYLCASSSQPPPDTQYFGPGTRLTVL.